This TCR beta chain was profiled in a study of naive and memory T cell subsets. Study outcomes and limitations: Naive repertoires, especially CD8, held a few larger clonotypes, possibly memory cells re-expressing CD45RA. Over 95% of naive TCR sequences appeared only once after error correction, unlike memory subsets. From naive to CM, EM and EMRA, diversity decreased and Gini increased.

This clonotype was seen a handful of times. The antigen is undetermined. The junction had 7 bases not matched to a gene; V was cut back by 5 bases and J by 6 bases. Germline V gene data show CDR1 as SEHNR and CDR2 as FQNEAQ (reference sequence). The CDR3 length is 15 residues. Two oligonucleotides, mixed equimolar, formed the beta constant-region primer covering TRBC1 and TRBC2. The ligated cDNA underwent four PCR rounds using SP2 and nested alpha and beta constant-region primers. TCRdb itself ran the UMI-ligation and nested PCR reads through MiXCR, one entry per CDR3 protein. The sample records under 150,000 distinct CDR3 sequences, approximately 20% being singletons. Sequential positive selection took CD4 T cells first, then CD8 T cells.

The rearrangement uses TRBV7-9 and TRBJ2-3, with 11 bases matching TRBD2. The origin of this receptor is a human donor in good health. The sequencing sample was made of naive CD8+ T cells from blood. The CDR3 loop is CASSPIAGGPDTQYF. The CDR3 DNA is TGTGCCAGCAGCCCTATAGCGGGAGGGCCGGATACGCAGTATTTT.